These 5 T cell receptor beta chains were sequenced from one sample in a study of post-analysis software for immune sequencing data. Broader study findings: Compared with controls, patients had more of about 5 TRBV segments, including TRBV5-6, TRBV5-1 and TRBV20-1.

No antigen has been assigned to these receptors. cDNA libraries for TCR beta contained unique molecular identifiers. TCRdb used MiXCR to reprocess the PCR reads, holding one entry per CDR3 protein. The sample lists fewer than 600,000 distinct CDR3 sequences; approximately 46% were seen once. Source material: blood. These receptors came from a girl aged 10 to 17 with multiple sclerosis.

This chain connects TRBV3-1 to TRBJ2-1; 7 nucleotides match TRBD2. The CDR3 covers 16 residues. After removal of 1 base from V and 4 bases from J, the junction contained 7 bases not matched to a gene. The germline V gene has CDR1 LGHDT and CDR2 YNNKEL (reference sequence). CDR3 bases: TGTGCCAGCAGCCAAGGGCCGGGGAGGGGATACAATGAGCAGTTCTTC. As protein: CASSQGPGRGYNEQFF.

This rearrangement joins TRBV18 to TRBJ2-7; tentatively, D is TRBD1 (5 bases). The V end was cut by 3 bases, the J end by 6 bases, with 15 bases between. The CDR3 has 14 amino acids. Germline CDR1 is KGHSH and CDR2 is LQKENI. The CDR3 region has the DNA TGTGCCAGCTCACCCCGGACACGGACGAGCGAGCAGTACTTC. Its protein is CASSPRTRTSEQYF.

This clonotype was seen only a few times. The CDR3 DNA follows: TGTGCCAGCAGTCTAACTTTGGGCGAGCAGTACTTC. As protein: CASSLTLGEQYF. The J gene is TRBJ2-5, the V gene TRBV27; D is unresolved. The J call may be in error: the DNA end matches TRBJ2-7 better. The CDR3 is 12 amino acids. Germline CDR1 MNHEY, CDR2 SMNVEV (reference sequence).

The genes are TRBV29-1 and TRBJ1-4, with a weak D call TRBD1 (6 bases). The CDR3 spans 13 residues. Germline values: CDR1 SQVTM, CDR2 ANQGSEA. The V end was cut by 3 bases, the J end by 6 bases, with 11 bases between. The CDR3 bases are TGCAGCGTTGAGGGACACTCCTATGAAAAACTGTTTTTT. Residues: CSVEGHSYEKLFF.

The CDR3 region has the DNA TGTGCCAGCAGCCAGGGACAGGCCGGCCAAGAGACCCAGTACTTC. This encodes CASSQGQAGQETQYF. This chain links TRBV5-8 with TRBJ2-5, with TRBD1 matching over 8 bases. The CDR3 runs to 15 residues. The V gene end was trimmed by 4 bases and the J gene end by 1 base; junction bases not matched to a gene: 6. From germline, CDR1 is SGHTS and CDR2 YDEGEE.